This T cell receptor (beta chain) was documented in a study of TIL therapy for anti-PD-1-resistant metastatic lung cancer. Looking at the study overall: Median tumor PD-L1 proportion score was about 5.9%.

This sample's time point: pre-treatment sample, taken before nivolumab and TIL therapy. The libraries were made with immunoSEQ v3. Profiled with immunoSEQ multiplex PCR; TCRdb holds only in-frame clones, not every one. In the table there are roughly 17,000 clones, under 80% of which are singletons. The TCR originated in a person between 30 and 80 years old with non-small cell lung cancer. The sample here was blood, taken at baseline.

CDR3 in amino acids: CASSLVVNQNTEAFF. The DNA for the CDR3 is TGCGCCAGCAGCTTGGTCGTCAATCAGAACACTGAAGCTTTCTTT. V and J are TRBV5-1 and TRBJ1-1; no clear D gene. V lost 0 bases, J lost 1 base, and 10 bases lay in between. Germline V gene data show CDR1 as SGHRS and CDR2 as YFSETQ. CDR3 size: 15 residues.